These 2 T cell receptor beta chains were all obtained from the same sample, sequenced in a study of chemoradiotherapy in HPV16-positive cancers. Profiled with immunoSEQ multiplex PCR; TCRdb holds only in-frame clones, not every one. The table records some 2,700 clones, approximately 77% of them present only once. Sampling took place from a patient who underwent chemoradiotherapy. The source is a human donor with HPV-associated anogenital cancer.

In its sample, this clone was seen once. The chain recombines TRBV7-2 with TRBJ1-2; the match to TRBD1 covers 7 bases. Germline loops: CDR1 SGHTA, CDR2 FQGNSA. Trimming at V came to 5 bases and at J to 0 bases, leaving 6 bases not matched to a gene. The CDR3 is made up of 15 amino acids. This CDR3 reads CASSPGGDSNYGYTF. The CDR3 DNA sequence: TGTGCCAGCAGCCCAGGGGGGGACTCTAACTATGGCTACACCTTC.

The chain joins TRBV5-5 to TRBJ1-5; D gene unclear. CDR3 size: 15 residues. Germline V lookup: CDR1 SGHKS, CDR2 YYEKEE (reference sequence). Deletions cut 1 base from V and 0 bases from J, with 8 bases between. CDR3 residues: CASSLTENSNQPQHF. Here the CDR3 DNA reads TGTGCCAGCAGCTTGACTGAAAATAGCAATCAGCCCCAGCATTTT.